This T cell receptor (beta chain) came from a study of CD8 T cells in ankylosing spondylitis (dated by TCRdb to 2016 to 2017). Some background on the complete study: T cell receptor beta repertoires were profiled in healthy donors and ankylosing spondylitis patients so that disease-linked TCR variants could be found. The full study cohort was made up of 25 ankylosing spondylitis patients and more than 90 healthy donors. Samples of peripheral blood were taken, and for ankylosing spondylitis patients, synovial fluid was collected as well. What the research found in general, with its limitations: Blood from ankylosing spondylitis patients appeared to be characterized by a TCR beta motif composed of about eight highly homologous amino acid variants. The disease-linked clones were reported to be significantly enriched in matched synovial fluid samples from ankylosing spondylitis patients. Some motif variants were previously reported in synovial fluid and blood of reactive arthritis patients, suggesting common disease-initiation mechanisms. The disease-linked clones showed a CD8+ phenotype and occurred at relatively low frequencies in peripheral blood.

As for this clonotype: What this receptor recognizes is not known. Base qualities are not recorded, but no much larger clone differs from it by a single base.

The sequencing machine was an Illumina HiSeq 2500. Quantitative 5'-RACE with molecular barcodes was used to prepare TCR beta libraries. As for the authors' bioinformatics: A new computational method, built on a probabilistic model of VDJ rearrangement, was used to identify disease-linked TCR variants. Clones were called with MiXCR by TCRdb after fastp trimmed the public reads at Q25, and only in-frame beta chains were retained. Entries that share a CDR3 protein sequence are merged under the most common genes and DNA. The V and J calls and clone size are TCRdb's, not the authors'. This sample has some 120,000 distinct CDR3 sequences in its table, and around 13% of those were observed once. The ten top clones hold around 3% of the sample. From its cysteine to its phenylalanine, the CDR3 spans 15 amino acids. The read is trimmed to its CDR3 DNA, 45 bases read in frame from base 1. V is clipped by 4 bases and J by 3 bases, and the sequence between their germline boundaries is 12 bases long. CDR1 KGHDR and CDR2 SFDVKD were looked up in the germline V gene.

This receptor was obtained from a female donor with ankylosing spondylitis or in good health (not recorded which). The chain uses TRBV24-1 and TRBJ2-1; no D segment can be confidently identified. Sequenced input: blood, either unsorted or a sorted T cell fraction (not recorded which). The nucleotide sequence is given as TGTGCCACCAGTGAGTCACTCGACGGCTACAATGAGCAGTTCTTC. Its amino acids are CATSESLDGYNEQFF.